Following are 13 T cell receptor beta chains from one sample sequenced in a study of blood T cell repertoires in COVID-19. Assay used: immunoSEQ multiplex PCR; TCRdb lists only in-frame clones, some missing. The sample has 68,000 or so clones, roughly 85% seen once. The material sequenced was peripheral blood. The receptors shown here come from a human donor in a cohort sampled during active COVID-19.

This CDR3 reads CASSLSTDHYTF. The CDR3 DNA is TGTGCCAGCAGTCTCTCGACAGATCACTACACCTTC. The rearrangement links TRBV25-1 to TRBJ1-2, with a tentative D call TRBD1 (5 bases). Germline values: CDR1 MGHDK, CDR2 SYGVNS. The CDR3 extends over 12 amino acids. Trimming pared 5 bases from V and 10 bases from J, leaving 14 bases between.

This clone came up once. At one end, the junction sequence differs from germline, possibly due to a read error. The chain employs TRBV28 and TRBJ2-7, with 11 positions matching TRBD2. Germline V lookup: CDR1 MDHEN, CDR2 SYDVKM. This CDR3 is built from 12 residues. CDR3 region: CASSLLGLAVNF. The CDR3 DNA reads as TGTGCCAGCAGTTTATTGGGACTAGCGGTTAACTTC.

This clone appeared once. The chain employs TRBV5-1 and TRBJ2-2; 8 bases are shared with TRBD1. CDR1 is SGHRS, CDR2 YFSETQ, per germline. Trimming cost V 1 base and J 3 bases; bases outside gene matches: 8. The length of the CDR3 is 17 residues. CDR3 DNA sequence: TGCGCCAGCAGCTTGAGGTTCATGACAGGGGACACCGGGGAGCTGTTTTTT. This sequence encodes CASSLRFMTGDTGELFF.

The chain couples TRBV27 to TRBJ1-1, with D hard to call. CDR1 and CDR2 from the germline V gene are MNHEY and SMNVEV (reference sequence). This CDR3 region has 13 residues. Deletions cut 3 bases from V and 1 base from J, with 6 bases between. The CDR3 nucleotides read TGTGCCAGCAGTTTTTGGCAGAACACTGAAGCTTTCTTT. Translated, it gives CASSFWQNTEAFF.

The chain has TRBV4-1 and TRBJ1-5; D not resolved. The germline gives CDR1 MGHRA, CDR2 YSYEKL. The CDR3 consists of 14 residues. V was cut by 1 base and J by 4 bases, with 8 bases left in between. The CDR3 region is CASSQARRNQPQHF. The CDR3 region has the DNA TGCGCCAGCAGCCAAGCGAGGAGGAATCAGCCCCAGCATTTT.

This clone occurred once. J is TRBJ2-1 and V is TRBV30; TRBD1 might be the D (5 bases). The V gene's germline CDR1 is GTSNPN and CDR2 SVGIG (reference sequence). The CDR3 spans 15 residues. The V gene lost 1 base and the J gene lost 0 bases, with 10 bases spanning the gap. For the CDR3, the DNA is TGTGCCTGGAGTGAAGGACAAAGCTCCTACAATGAGCAGTTCTTC. The encoded protein is CAWSEGQSSYNEQFF. The full variable domain, in which reference TRBV30 and TRBJ2-1 provide the parts outside the CDR3, is SQTIHQWPATLVQPVGSPLSLECTVEGTSNPNLYWYRQAAGRGLQLLFYSVGIGQISSEVPQNLSASRPQDRQFILSSKKLLLSDSGFYLCAWSEGQSSYNEQFFGPGTRLTVL.

CDR3 nucleotide sequence: TGTGCCAGCAGCTGGGGGCCTAGCGGGAGGGCAGACACCGGGGAGCTGTTTTTT. Protein: CASSWGPSGRADTGELFF. The chain joins TRBV7-2 to TRBJ2-2; the match to TRBD2 covers 12 bases. This CDR3 comprises 18 residues. Germline-derived CDR1 and CDR2 are SGHTA and FQGNSA. The J segment lost 3 bases and the V segment lost 4 bases, leaving 9 bases of the junction unmatched.

The chain uses TRBV12-5 and TRBJ2-7, with 10 bases lining up with TRBD2. Germline V lookup: CDR1 LGHNT, CDR2 FRNRAP. This CDR3 is built from 15 residues. V dropped 0 bases and J dropped 4; count of bases not matched to a gene: 3. The DNA of the CDR3 is TGTGCTAGTGGTTTGGTACTGGGACTAGCGTACGAGCAGTACTTC. Protein product: CASGLVLGLAYEQYF.

A single count supports this clone. The rearrangement uses TRBV7-2 and TRBJ2-3; TRBD2 agrees at 14 bases. Trimming cost V 5 bases and J 4 bases; bases outside gene matches: 8. The V gene's germline CDR1 is SGHTA and CDR2 FQGNSA. The CDR3 is made up of 17 amino acids. DNA for the CDR3: TGTGCCAGCAGCCCGACTAGCGGGAGGGCCCGGGCAGATACGCAGTATTTT. The encoded protein is CASSPTSGRARADTQYF.

CDR3 loop: CASFQGYNSPLHF. The CDR3, as DNA: TGTGCCAGCTTTCAGGGTTATAATTCACCCCTCCACTTT. The J gene is TRBJ1-6, the V gene TRBV6-5, with a tentative D call TRBD1 (5 bases). The CDR3 covers 13 residues. Germline V gene lookup returns CDR1 MNHEY and CDR2 SVGAGI. Trimming cost V 8 bases and J 4 bases, with 9 bases left between them.

This clone has just a few counts. The chain joins TRBV6-5 to TRBJ2-1, with 9 positions matching TRBD1. This CDR3 is 15 amino acids long. Per the germline V gene, CDR1 is MNHEY and CDR2 is SVGAGI. The V gene end was trimmed by 7 bases and the J gene end by 0 bases; junction bases not matched to a gene: 4. CDR3 coding DNA: TGTGCCAGCACGAGACAGGGGGGCTCCTACAATGAGCAGTTCTTC. This codes for CASTRQGGSYNEQFF.

V usage is TRBV7-3 and J usage is TRBJ2-3; 10 bases agree with TRBD2. Trimming took 1 base from V and 5 from J; bases not matched to a gene: 3. This CDR3 has 15 amino acids. Germline lookup yields CDR1 SGHTA and CDR2 FQGTGA. The CDR3 sequence is CASSLRLAGGDTQYF. The CDR3 DNA follows: TGTGCCAGCAGCTTAAGACTAGCGGGCGGAGATACGCAGTATTTT.

The CDR3 sequence is CASSLGVTGTGSLSGNTIYF. The CDR3 bases are TGCGCCAGCAGCTTGGGGGTCACCGGGACAGGGTCCCTCTCTGGAAACACCATATATTTT. The chain uses TRBV5-1 and TRBJ1-3, with 9 bases aligning to TRBD1. Trimming took 0 bases from V and 0 from J; bases not matched to a gene: 13. Germline CDR1 and CDR2: SGHRS and YFSETQ. The length of the CDR3 is 20 residues. Full variable domain (rest looked up from reference TRBV5-1 and TRBJ1-3): KAGVTQTPRYLIKTRGQQVTLSCSPISGHRSVSWYQQTPGQGLQFLFEYFSETQRNKGNFPGRFSGRQFSNSRSEMNVSTLELGDSALYLCASSLGVTGTGSLSGNTIYFGEGSWLTVV.